This T cell receptor (beta chain) stems from a study of Graves' ophthalmopathy and Graves' hyperthyroidism. V lost 5 bases, J lost 2 bases, and 10 bases lay in between. Germline CDR1 MGHDK, CDR2 SYGVNS. The CDR3 has 13 residues. From RNA, the CDR3 regions of TCR beta chains were amplified and sequenced. Second-round multiplex PCR came after first-round RT-PCR with HTBI primers. TCRdb re-analysed the multiplex PCR reads in MiXCR, keeping a single row per CDR3 protein. The sample holds about 740,000 distinct CDR3 sequences; roughly 41% are singletons and the top ten take approximately 43%. The sequenced material came from peripheral blood. The TCR sequence derives from an adult man with Graves' ophthalmopathy. V is TRBV25-1 and J is TRBJ2-7; D gene uncertain. The CDR3 here is CASSYGRPYEQYF. CDR3 nucleotides: TGTGCCAGCAGTTACGGGCGACCCTACGAGCAGTACTTC.